A selection of T cell receptor beta chains follows, all from one sample in a study of T-cell memory formation after mild COVID-19. Each CDR3 protein is one row after TCRdb ran MiXCR on the 5' RACE reads. The repertoire holds hundreds of thousands of distinct CDR3 sequences, with around 17% as singletons. Sequenced sample: PBMCs or a T cell subset sorted from them (not recorded which). The source is an adult woman who had mild COVID-19 (a few samples of this study predate the infection). Cell type and time point are not known. The CDR3 runs from the conserved cysteine through the conserved F or W. D genes are given only for firm matches. Some rows mark clone size as missing; the rest say once, few, many or name a class of expanded clone.

d_call: .; j_call: TRBJ2-1; v_call: TRBV5-1; clone_size: few; cdr3_aa: CASSNQGYEQFF; cdr3_nt: TGCGCCAGCAGTAATCAGGGGTATGAGCAGTTCTTC
d_call: TRBD2; j_call: TRBJ2-5; v_call: TRBV20-1; clone_size: .; cdr3_aa: CSALGLRAQETQYF; cdr3_nt: TGCAGTGCTTTGGGACTAAGGGCACAAGAGACCCAGTACTTC
d_call: .; j_call: TRBJ2-7; v_call: TRBV5-1; clone_size: once; cdr3_aa: CASSLQGGTYEQYF; cdr3_nt: TGCGCCAGCAGCTTGCAGGGGGGAACCTACGAGCAGTACTTC
d_call: .; j_call: TRBJ2-7; v_call: TRBV10-3; clone_size: .; cdr3_aa: CAISGAGIVYEQYF; cdr3_nt: TGTGCCATCAGTGGTGCGGGAATCGTCTACGAGCAGTACTTC
d_call: .; j_call: TRBJ2-7; v_call: TRBV5-5; clone_size: few; cdr3_aa: CASSTDNSYEQYF; cdr3_nt: TGTGCCAGCAGCACGGACAACTCCTACGAGCAGTACTTC
d_call: .; j_call: TRBJ2-7; v_call: TRBV5-1; clone_size: .; cdr3_aa: CASSMGPARVW; cdr3_nt: TGCGCCAGCAGCATGGGACCGGCCAGGGTTTGG
d_call: .; j_call: TRBJ1-2; v_call: TRBV7-2; clone_size: few; cdr3_aa: CASSLRPTEEYVGYTF; cdr3_nt: TGTGCCAGCAGCTTAAGGCCGACAGAGGAGTATGTTGGCTACACCTTC
d_call: .; j_call: TRBJ2-1; v_call: TRBV2; clone_size: .; cdr3_aa: CASSRPNEDEQFF; cdr3_nt: TGTGCCAGCAGTCGACCAAATGAGGATGAGCAGTTCTTC
d_call: TRBD1; j_call: TRBJ1-1; v_call: TRBV20-1; clone_size: .; cdr3_aa: CSAGTTGAAEAFF; cdr3_nt: TGCAGTGCTGGAACGACAGGGGCGGCTGAAGCTTTCTTT
d_call: TRBD2; j_call: TRBJ2-5; v_call: TRBV29-1; clone_size: .; cdr3_aa: CSVRSGGPGETQYF; cdr3_nt: TGCAGCGTTCGAAGCGGGGGGCCAGGGGAGACCCAGTACTTC
d_call: .; j_call: TRBJ2-1; v_call: TRBV24-1; clone_size: few; cdr3_aa: CATSSTGSSYNEQFF; cdr3_nt: TGTGCCACCAGTTCGACCGGAAGCTCCTACAATGAGCAGTTCTTC
d_call: .; j_call: TRBJ2-5; v_call: TRBV5-6; clone_size: few; cdr3_aa: CASSLGRYETQYF; cdr3_nt: TGTGCCAGCAGCTTGGGTAGATATGAGACCCAGTACTTC
d_call: .; j_call: TRBJ2-5; v_call: TRBV20-1; clone_size: few; cdr3_aa: CSATPKTAKETQYF; cdr3_nt: TGCAGTGCTACCCCCAAGACGGCGAAAGAGACCCAGTACTTC
d_call: .; j_call: TRBJ1-3; v_call: TRBV7-9; clone_size: few; cdr3_aa: CASSLLGVGSGNTIYF; cdr3_nt: TGTGCCAGCAGCTTACTGGGCGTCGGCTCTGGAAACACCATATATTTT
d_call: .; j_call: TRBJ2-3; v_call: TRBV7-3; clone_size: .; cdr3_aa: CASSSEPGRMTDTQYF; cdr3_nt: TGTGCCAGCAGCTCTGAGCCGGGGAGGATGACAGATACGCAGTATTTT
d_call: .; j_call: TRBJ1-4; v_call: TRBV20-1; clone_size: .; cdr3_aa: CSASGDRRVGEKLFF; cdr3_nt: TGCAGTGCTTCAGGGGATAGGAGGGTGGGAGAAAAACTGTTTTTT
d_call: TRBD2; j_call: TRBJ2-3; v_call: TRBV30; clone_size: few; cdr3_aa: CAWTRGGGHTDTQYF; cdr3_nt: TGTGCCTGGACGCGGGGCGGGGGTCACACAGATACGCAGTATTTT
d_call: TRBD2; j_call: TRBJ2-3; v_call: TRBV27; clone_size: .; cdr3_aa: CASSVGLAGLTDTQYF; cdr3_nt: TGTGCCAGCAGTGTCGGACTAGCGGGGCTAACAGATACGCAGTATTTT
d_call: .; j_call: TRBJ2-1; v_call: TRBV5-1; clone_size: few; cdr3_aa: CASSLDGSFSLQGNEQFF; cdr3_nt: TGCGCCAGCAGCTTGGACGGATCATTCTCTCTACAGGGCAATGAGCAGTTCTTC
d_call: .; j_call: TRBJ1-1; v_call: TRBV20-1; clone_size: .; cdr3_aa: CSASVNRAMNTEAFF; cdr3_nt: TGCAGTGCTAGTGTAAACAGGGCGATGAACACTGAAGCTTTCTTT
d_call: .; j_call: TRBJ2-7; v_call: TRBV5-6; clone_size: few; cdr3_aa: CASSLLRVGTYEQYF; cdr3_nt: TGTGCCAGCAGCTTACTTAGGGTTGGAACCTACGAGCAGTACTTC
d_call: .; j_call: TRBJ2-3; v_call: TRBV24-1; clone_size: few; cdr3_aa: CATRDSPGAGTDTQYF; cdr3_nt: TGTGCCACCAGGGATAGTCCGGGGGCGGGCACAGATACGCAGTATTTT
d_call: .; j_call: TRBJ1-5; v_call: TRBV12-3/TRBV12-4; clone_size: .; cdr3_aa: CASSFYLGSNQPQHF; cdr3_nt: TGTGCCAGCAGTTTTTATTTGGGGAGCAATCAGCCCCAGCATTTT
d_call: TRBD2; j_call: TRBJ2-7; v_call: TRBV14; clone_size: .; cdr3_aa: CASSQVSGSFAYEQYF; cdr3_nt: TGTGCCAGCAGCCAAGTAAGCGGGAGTTTCGCCTACGAGCAGTACTTC
d_call: .; j_call: TRBJ1-5; v_call: TRBV4-1; clone_size: .; cdr3_aa: CASSQPLSNQPQHF; cdr3_nt: TGCGCCAGCAGCCAACCTTTAAGCAATCAGCCCCAGCATTTT
d_call: TRBD1; j_call: TRBJ1-2; v_call: TRBV6-2/TRBV6-3; clone_size: few; cdr3_aa: CASGSGQGADGYTF; cdr3_nt: TGTGCCAGCGGATCCGGACAGGGGGCGGATGGCTACACCTTC
d_call: .; j_call: TRBJ2-3; v_call: TRBV7-2; clone_size: .; cdr3_aa: CASSLGRLGTDTQYF; cdr3_nt: TGTGCCAGCAGCTTAGGTAGACTGGGCACAGATACGCAGTATTTT
d_call: .; j_call: TRBJ1-2; v_call: TRBV7-2; clone_size: .; cdr3_aa: CASSLAGTNYGYTF; cdr3_nt: TGTGCCAGCAGCTTAGCAGGGACCAACTATGGCTACACCTTC
d_call: .; j_call: TRBJ2-2; v_call: TRBV11-3; clone_size: .; cdr3_aa: CASSKGVWTASNTGELFF; cdr3_nt: TGTGCCAGCAGCAAGGGGGTTTGGACTGCCTCGAACACCGGGGAGCTGTTTTTT
d_call: .; j_call: TRBJ2-3; v_call: TRBV18; clone_size: .; cdr3_aa: CASSPIEGTDTQYF; cdr3_nt: TGTGCCAGCTCACCAATCGAGGGGACAGATACGCAGTATTTT
d_call: .; j_call: TRBJ1-1; v_call: TRBV5-6; clone_size: .; cdr3_aa: CASSLSSSSEAFF; cdr3_nt: TGTGCCAGCAGCTTGTCGTCAAGCAGTGAAGCTTTCTTT
d_call: TRBD1; j_call: TRBJ2-2; v_call: TRBV4-3; clone_size: .; cdr3_aa: CASSQDEGRGYTGELFF; cdr3_nt: TGCGCCAGCAGCCAAGATGAAGGCAGGGGGTACACCGGGGAGCTGTTTTTT
d_call: .; j_call: TRBJ2-2; v_call: TRBV28; clone_size: .; cdr3_aa: CASSSSGTATGELFF; cdr3_nt: TGTGCCAGCAGCTCTTCCGGGACGGCCACCGGGGAGCTGTTTTTT
d_call: .; j_call: TRBJ2-6; v_call: TRBV5-5; clone_size: .; cdr3_aa: CASSLEGVAGANVLTF; cdr3_nt: TGTGCCAGCAGCTTGGAAGGGGTGGCTGGGGCCAACGTCCTGACTTTC
d_call: .; j_call: TRBJ2-1; v_call: TRBV9; clone_size: few; cdr3_aa: CASSVGQNINEQFF; cdr3_nt: TGTGCCAGCAGCGTAGGACAGAATATCAATGAGCAGTTCTTC
d_call: .; j_call: TRBJ1-1; v_call: TRBV5-1; clone_size: .; cdr3_aa: CASTLQAGANTEAFF; cdr3_nt: TGCGCCAGCACCCTCCAGGCAGGAGCAAACACTGAAGCTTTCTTT
d_call: .; j_call: TRBJ1-5; v_call: TRBV24-1; clone_size: few; cdr3_aa: CATSDGGYQPQHF; cdr3_nt: TGTGCCACCAGTGATGGGGGTTACCAGCCCCAGCATTTT
d_call: TRBD1; j_call: TRBJ2-2; v_call: TRBV29-1; clone_size: few; cdr3_aa: CSVRTGSGGELFF; cdr3_nt: TGCAGCGTAAGGACAGGCTCGGGCGGGGAGCTGTTTTTT
d_call: TRBD2; j_call: TRBJ2-3; v_call: TRBV4-3; clone_size: few; cdr3_aa: CASSPGTSGLRTDTQYF; cdr3_nt: TGCGCCAGCAGCCCCGGGACTAGCGGATTACGCACAGATACGCAGTATTTT
d_call: TRBD1; j_call: TRBJ1-1; v_call: TRBV19; clone_size: few; cdr3_aa: CASSIGRQGVNTEAFF; cdr3_nt: TGTGCCAGTAGTATAGGGAGACAGGGGGTGAACACTGAAGCTTTCTTT
d_call: .; j_call: TRBJ2-7; v_call: TRBV3-1; clone_size: .; cdr3_aa: CASSQGLAYSYEQYF; cdr3_nt: TGTGCCAGCAGCCAGGGGCTAGCGTACTCCTACGAGCAGTACTTC
d_call: .; j_call: TRBJ1-1; v_call: TRBV7-8; clone_size: few; cdr3_aa: CASSFYRGDTEAFF; cdr3_nt: TGTGCCAGCAGCTTCTACAGAGGAGACACTGAAGCTTTCTTT
d_call: .; j_call: TRBJ2-7; v_call: TRBV29-1; clone_size: .; cdr3_aa: CSVRQASYEQYF; cdr3_nt: TGCAGCGTTCGTCAGGCGTCCTACGAGCAGTACTTC
d_call: .; j_call: TRBJ2-4; v_call: TRBV24-1; clone_size: .; cdr3_aa: CATSEGTHIQYF; cdr3_nt: TGTGCCACCAGTGAAGGGACGCACATTCAGTACTTC
d_call: .; j_call: TRBJ2-1; v_call: TRBV5-1; clone_size: many; cdr3_aa: CASSEQASVNEQFF; cdr3_nt: TGCGCCAGCAGCGAGCAGGCTAGCGTCAATGAGCAGTTCTTC